These 18 T cell receptor beta chains were sequenced from one sample in a study of blood T cell repertoires in COVID-19. Generated by immunoSEQ multiplex PCR, the TCRdb table keeps only in-frame clones and is missing some. The sample includes over 100,000 clones, approximately 85% of them seen just once. The sample was peripheral blood. The receptors come from a man aged 35-49 years with acute or convalescent COVID-19.

CDR3: CASSSGTENEKLFF. The DNA of the CDR3 is TGTGCCAGCAGTTCCGGGACAGAGAATGAAAAACTGTTTTTT. V is TRBV6-5 and J is TRBJ1-4; the match to TRBD1 covers 7 bases. The germline gives CDR1 MNHEY, CDR2 SVGAGI. V was clipped by 4 bases and J by 5 bases; unmatched bases: 4. This CDR3 comprises 14 residues.

The CDR3 DNA follows: TGTGCCAGTAGGGGCAGGGCGGGGGAAAAACTGTTTTTT. It encodes CASRGRAGEKLFF. The chain employs TRBV19 and TRBJ1-4; tentative D call: TRBD1 (5 bases). Germline V gene data show CDR1 as LNHDA and CDR2 as SQIVND (reference sequence). The CDR3 sequence is 13 residues long. V lost 6 bases to trimming and J lost 8 bases, with 13 bases between them. The full variable domain, in which reference TRBV19 and TRBJ1-4 provide the parts outside the CDR3, is DGGITQSPKYLFRKEGQNVTLSCEQNLNHDAMYWYRQDPGQGLRLIYYSQIVNDFQKGDIAEGYSVSREKKESFPLTVTSAQKNPTAFYLCASRGRAGEKLFFGSGTQLSVL.

V gene TRBV5-6 combines with J gene TRBJ1-5, with D possibly matching TRBD1 (6 bases). The CDR3 totals 14 residues. Per the germline V gene, CDR1 is SGHDT and CDR2 is YYEEEE. V was cut by 4 bases and J by 6 bases, with 14 bases left in between. The CDR3 DNA reads as TGTGCCAGCAGCCTCAGGGGAGCCGGTCAGCCCCAGCATTTT. This codes for CASSLRGAGQPQHF.

The V gene is TRBV4-3, the J gene TRBJ1-2, with 7 bases matching TRBD1. Germline CDR1 and CDR2: LGHNA and YSLEER. The V and J ends lost 1 base and 4 bases, in that order; junction bases with no gene match: 9. CDR3 length: 16 amino acids. CDR3 residues: CASSQGPGQLIYGYTF. The CDR3 DNA follows: TGCGCCAGCAGCCAAGGACCGGGACAGCTTATCTATGGCTACACCTTC.

The chain uses TRBV6-5 and TRBJ2-2; weak D call: TRBD1 (5 bases). The CDR3 extends over 12 amino acids. Germline loops: CDR1 MNHEY, CDR2 SVGAGI. Deletions cut 8 bases from V and 8 bases from J, with 12 bases between. CDR3 amino acids: CASQQGVGELFF. The CDR3 nucleotides read TGTGCCAGCCAGCAAGGGGTGGGGGAGCTGTTTTTT.

J is TRBJ2-5 and V is TRBV7-2; D not resolved. Germline-derived CDR1 and CDR2 are SGHTA and FQGNSA. This CDR3 contains 14 residues. With 4 bases removed from V and 7 bases from J, the gap between germline ends came to 16 bases. CDR3 protein: CASSSSTFTGTQYF. CDR3 DNA sequence: TGTGCCAGCAGCTCCTCGACTTTCACGGGGACCCAGTACTTC.

The chain links TRBV29-1 to TRBJ2-7, with 11 bases aligning to TRBD2. The germline V gene encodes CDR1 SQVTM and CDR2 ANQGSEA. CDR3 length: 14 residues. V lost 7 bases and J lost 2; bases outside the gene matches: 7. CDR3 sequence (DNA): TGCAGCGCCGACGGACTAGCGGGTCCCTACGAGCAGTACTTC. It codes for CSADGLAGPYEQYF.

V is TRBV5-8 and J is TRBJ2-1; 14 bases fit TRBD2. V was pared by 5 bases and J by 3 bases, with 4 bases of the junction left unmatched. Germline CDR1 SGHTS, CDR2 YDEGEE. The CDR3 consists of 16 residues. The CDR3: CASRVTSGGVYNEQFF. For the CDR3, the DNA is TGTGCCAGCAGGGTGACTAGCGGGGGGGTCTACAATGAGCAGTTCTTC.

The chain joins TRBV7-3 to TRBJ2-7; 8 positions match TRBD2. V lost 5 bases to trimming and J lost 6 bases; unmatched junction nucleotides: 12. This CDR3 has 15 residues. Germline CDR1 and CDR2: SGHTA and FQGTGA. CDR3 residues: CASSPTGGTRAEQYF. The DNA for the CDR3 is TGTGCCAGCAGCCCCACGGGGGGGACGAGGGCCGAGCAGTACTTC.

A word on this clone: Different DNA sequences within this sample yield the same CDR3. This chain connects TRBV2 to TRBJ2-1, with 7 bases lining up with TRBD1. The CDR3 runs 14 residues. The V gene's germline CDR1 is SNHLY and CDR2 FYNNEI. The trim removed 7 bases at V and 0 bases at J, leaving 3 bases unmatched. CDR3 sequence: CASKRDSSYNEQFF. For the CDR3, the DNA is TGTGCCAGCAAAAGGGACAGCTCCTACAATGAGCAGTTCTTC.

The V and J genes are TRBV7-3 and TRBJ1-2, with D possibly being TRBD1 (6 bases). Trimming cost V 4 bases and J 7 bases, with 22 bases left between them. The V gene's germline CDR1 is SGHTA and CDR2 FQGTGA. The CDR3 runs to 16 residues. The CDR3: CASSSPRVGGGVGYTF. The DNA for the CDR3 is TGTGCCAGCAGCTCCCCTCGGGTAGGGGGTGGTGTTGGCTACACCTTC.

The CDR3 spells CASSPTGLKLFF. The CDR3 DNA reads TGTGCCAGCAGTCCGACAGGGCTAAAACTGTTTTTT. V gene TRBV2 combines with J gene TRBJ1-4; 7 nucleotides match TRBD1. In germline, CDR1 is SNHLY, CDR2 FYNNEI. J gave up 10 bases and V 5 bases, and 4 bases lay outside the gene matches. This CDR3 comprises 12 residues.

The rearrangement uses TRBV27 and TRBJ2-7; TRBD2 matches at 7 bases. The V segment lost 0 bases and the J segment 6 bases; nucleotides outside the gene matches: 8. The CDR3 has 15 residues. CDR1 is MNHEY, CDR2 SMNVEV, per germline (reference sequence). The CDR3 DNA is TGTGCCAGCAGTTTATCGTGGGGGGGGAGGGCCGAGCAGTACTTC. It is translated as CASSLSWGGRAEQYF.

This clone was recorded once. The V call is TRBV4-3, the J call TRBJ2-7; TRBD1 matches 7 bases. V shed 5 bases, J shed 1 base, and the junction held 8 bases outside the gene matches. This CDR3 has 15 residues. Germline V gene data show CDR1 as LGHNA and CDR2 as YSLEER. CDR3 DNA: TGCGCCAGCAGCTTGGACAGGATCCCATCCTACGAGCAGTACTTC. Translated: CASSLDRIPSYEQYF.

This rearrangement joins TRBV6-5 to TRBJ2-2; D possibly corresponds to TRBD2 (7 bases). The germline V gene has CDR1 MNHEY and CDR2 SVGAGI. Trimming removed 6 bases from V and 6 bases from J, with 17 bases in between. The CDR3 extends over 15 amino acids. The CDR3 reads CASSKQGRVAGELFF. The CDR3 DNA is TGTGCCAGCAGCAAGCAGGGGAGGGTAGCCGGGGAGCTGTTTTTT.

This chain connects TRBV6-5 to TRBJ1-2, with 12 bases lining up with TRBD1. CDR3 length: 15 residues. Looked up from germline, CDR1 is MNHEY and CDR2 is SVGAGI. Trimming cost V 10 bases and J 8 bases; bases outside gene matches: 14. CDR3 sequence reads: CAKVAGTGGVGGYTF. CDR3 bases: TGTGCCAAAGTAGCCGGGACAGGGGGCGTAGGGGGCTACACCTTC.

The CDR3 DNA follows: TGTGCCAGCTCACTAAGCTCGGCGACAGGGGGCACTGAAGCTTTCTTT. It specifies CASSLSSATGGTEAFF. V is TRBV18 and J is TRBJ1-1; TRBD1 agrees at 9 bases. V trimming: 4 bases; J trimming: 4 bases; junction bases outside the gene matches: 10. This CDR3 is built from 16 residues. Germline V gene sequence: CDR1 KGHSH, CDR2 LQKENI.

The rearrangement links TRBV7-2 to TRBJ1-5; 8 bases line up with TRBD1. The length of the CDR3 is 15 residues. The junction had 4 bases not matched to a gene; V was cut back by 5 bases and J by 1 base. The germline V gene has CDR1 SGHTA and CDR2 FQGNSA. The CDR3 is CASSPQGGSNQPQHF. CDR3 DNA: TGTGCCAGCAGCCCACAGGGGGGAAGCAATCAGCCCCAGCATTTT.